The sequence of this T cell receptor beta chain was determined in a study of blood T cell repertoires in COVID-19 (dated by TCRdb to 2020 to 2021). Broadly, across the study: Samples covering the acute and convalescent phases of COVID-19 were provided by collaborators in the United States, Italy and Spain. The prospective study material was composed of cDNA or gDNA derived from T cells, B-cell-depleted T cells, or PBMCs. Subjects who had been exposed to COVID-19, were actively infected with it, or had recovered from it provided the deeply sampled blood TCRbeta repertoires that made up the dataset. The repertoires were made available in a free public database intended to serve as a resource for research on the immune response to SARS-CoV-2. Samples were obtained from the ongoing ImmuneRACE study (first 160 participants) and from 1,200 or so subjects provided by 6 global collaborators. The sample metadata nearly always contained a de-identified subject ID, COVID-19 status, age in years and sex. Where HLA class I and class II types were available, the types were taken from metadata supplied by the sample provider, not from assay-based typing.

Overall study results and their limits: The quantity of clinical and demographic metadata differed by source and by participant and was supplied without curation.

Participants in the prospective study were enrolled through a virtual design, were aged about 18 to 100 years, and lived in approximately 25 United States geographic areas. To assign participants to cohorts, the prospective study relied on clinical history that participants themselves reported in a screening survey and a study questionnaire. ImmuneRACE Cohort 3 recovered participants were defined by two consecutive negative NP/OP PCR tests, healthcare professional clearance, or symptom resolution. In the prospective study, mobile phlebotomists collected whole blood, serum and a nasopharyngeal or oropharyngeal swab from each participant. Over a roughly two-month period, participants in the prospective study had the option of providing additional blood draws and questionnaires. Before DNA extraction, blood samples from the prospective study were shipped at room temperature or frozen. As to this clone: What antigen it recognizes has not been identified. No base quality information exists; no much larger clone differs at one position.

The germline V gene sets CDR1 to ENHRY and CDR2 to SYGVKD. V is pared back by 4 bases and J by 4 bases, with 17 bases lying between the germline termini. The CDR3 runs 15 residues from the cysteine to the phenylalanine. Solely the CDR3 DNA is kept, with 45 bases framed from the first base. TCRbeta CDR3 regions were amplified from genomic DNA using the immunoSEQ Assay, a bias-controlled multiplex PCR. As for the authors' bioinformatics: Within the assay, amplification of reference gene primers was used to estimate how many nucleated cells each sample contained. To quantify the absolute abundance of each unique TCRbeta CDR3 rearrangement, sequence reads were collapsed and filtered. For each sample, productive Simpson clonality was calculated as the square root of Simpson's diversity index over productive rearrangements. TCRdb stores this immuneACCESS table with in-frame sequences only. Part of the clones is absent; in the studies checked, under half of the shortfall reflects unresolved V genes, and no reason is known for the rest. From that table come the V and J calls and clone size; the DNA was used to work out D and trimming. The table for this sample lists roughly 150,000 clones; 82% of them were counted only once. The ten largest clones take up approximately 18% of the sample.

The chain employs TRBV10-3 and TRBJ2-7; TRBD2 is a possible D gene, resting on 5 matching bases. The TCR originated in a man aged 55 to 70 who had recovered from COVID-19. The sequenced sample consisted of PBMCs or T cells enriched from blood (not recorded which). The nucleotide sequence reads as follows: TGTGCCATCAGTGTGGTCGAGGGCAAGGCTTACGAGCAGTACTTC. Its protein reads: CAISVVEGKAYEQYF.